This TCR beta chain originates from a study of blood T cell repertoires in COVID-19. Whole-study context: Whether acute or convalescent, the COVID-19 samples came from the United States, Italy and Spain.

The ends lost 7 bases at V and 8 bases at J; junction bases unmatched: 3. The CDR3 loop spans 12 amino acids. Germline CDR1 is MGHDK and CDR2 is SYGVNS. Assay: immunoSEQ multiplex PCR; the TCRdb copy retains only in-frame clones and omits some. The profile shows over 300,000 clones, nearly 90% of them singletons. The specimen was PBMCs or T cells enriched from blood (not recorded which). The rearrangement uses TRBV25-1 and TRBJ1-2; 11 bases line up with TRBD1. This receptor was obtained from a woman aged 30 to 39 who had recovered from COVID-19. The CDR3 DNA is TGTGCCAGCATGGACAGGGGGCACGGCTACACCTTC. This sequence encodes CASMDRGHGYTF.